These 4 T cell receptor beta chains originate from one sample sequenced in a study of T cell responses to AZD1222 COVID-19 vaccine (dated by TCRdb to the early 2020s). The library was built by means of the immunoSEQ multiplex PCR assay. TCRdb mirrors the immuneACCESS table, restricted to in-frame sequences. Some clones are absent from its copies; in checked studies, under half trace to an unresolved V gene, and the reason for the others is unknown. The sample includes roughly 170,000 clones, with about 91% observed a single time. The ten largest clones capture about 0.49% of the sample. The sample's time point label, decoded: baseline before first vaccination. This material consisted of peripheral blood, taken on day 0 of AZD1222 vaccination. The receptors here all came from an adult in good health.

The chain has TRBV6-5 and TRBJ1-2; 10 bases fit TRBD1. The germline V gene has CDR1 MNHEY and CDR2 SVGAGI. V lost 8 bases and J lost 11; bases outside the gene matches: 14. The CDR3 totals 14 residues. As DNA, the CDR3 is TGTGCCAGCTCAAGGACAGGGGGGTTGGATTGGTACACCTTC. Amino acid sequence: CASSRTGGLDWYTF.

V gene TRBV28 combines with J gene TRBJ2-5; D remains ambiguous. V gave up 11 bases and J gave up 5 bases, with 15 bases separating them. The CDR3 has 12 residues. From germline, CDR1 is MDHEN and CDR2 SYDVKM. CDR3 region: CACRGLGETQYF. Here the CDR3 DNA reads TGTGCCTGCCGCGGCCTAGGGGAGACCCAGTACTTC.

The V and J genes are TRBV6-6 and TRBJ1-2; D remains ambiguous. Germline values: CDR1 MNHNY, CDR2 SVGAGI (reference sequence). The CDR3 consists of 11 residues. V gave up 11 bases and J gave up 4 bases, with 11 bases separating them. CDR3 sequence: CAGEGPYGYTF. As DNA, the CDR3 is TGTGCCGGGGAAGGTCCCTATGGCTACACCTTC.

The V call is TRBV15, the J call TRBJ2-7; D is perhaps TRBD1 (6 bases). In germline, CDR1 is LNHNV, CDR2 YYDKDF (reference sequence). Trimming shortened V by 2 bases and J by 5 bases, and 19 bases separated the two germline ends. The CDR3 consists of 16 residues. CDR3 sequence (DNA): TGTGCCACCAGCAGACCCCAAGGGGCAGGGGTCCACGAGCAGTACTTC. It encodes CATSRPQGAGVHEQYF.